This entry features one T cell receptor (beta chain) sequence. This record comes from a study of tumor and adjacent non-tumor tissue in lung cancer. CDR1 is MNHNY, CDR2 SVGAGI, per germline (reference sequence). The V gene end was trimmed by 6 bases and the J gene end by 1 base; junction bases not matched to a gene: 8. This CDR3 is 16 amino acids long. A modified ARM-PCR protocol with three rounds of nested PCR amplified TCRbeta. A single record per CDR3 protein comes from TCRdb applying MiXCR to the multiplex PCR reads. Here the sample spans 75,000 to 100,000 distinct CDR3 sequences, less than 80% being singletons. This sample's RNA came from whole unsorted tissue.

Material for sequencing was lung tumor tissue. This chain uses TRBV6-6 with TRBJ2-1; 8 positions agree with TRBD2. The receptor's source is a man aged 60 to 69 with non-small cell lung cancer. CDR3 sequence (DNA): TGTGCCAGCAGGGGGACTAGGAGGAGTTCCTACAATGAGCAGTTCTTC. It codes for CASRGTRRSSYNEQFF.